This T cell receptor beta chain was identified in a study of T cells in localized non-small cell lung cancer. Clones were sequenced by immunoSEQ multiplex PCR, and TCRdb holds only the in-frame ones, with some missing. The repertoire has roughly 34,000 clones, more than 75% of them found once; the top ten carry 4% to 5%. Notes on this clone: The antigen is not known.

Study findings and constraints: Paired adjacent lung recovered a median around 52 of the top 100 tumor clones. Clonality peaked in uninvolved adjacent lung rather than tumor. Longer survival (overall) was linked to higher T cell density in blood. One tumor region alone was sequenced, and heterogeneity therefore remains possible.

Per germline, CDR1 MDHEN and CDR2 SYDVKM. The CDR3 consists of 15 residues. V lost 0 bases to trimming and J lost 2 bases, with 9 bases between them. The TCR comes from a male donor older than 55 with stage III lung adenocarcinoma. Sequenced here: peripheral blood, sampled before any cancer treatment. V gene TRBV28 combines with J gene TRBJ2-3; D gene unclear. CDR3 bases: TGTGCCAGCAGTTTATGGTCCCAACACACAGATACGCAGTATTTT. Residues: CASSLWSQHTDTQYF.